This entry concerns a single T cell receptor (beta chain). Its antigen remains unidentified. The CDR3 is made up of 16 amino acids. The germline V gene encodes CDR1 SQVTM and CDR2 ANQGSEA. Trimming at V came to 4 bases and at J to 2 bases, leaving 11 bases not matched to a gene. These data come from a study of cytomegalovirus exposure and HLA in healthy donors. Study-wide results and limits: The tendency of first-cohort TCR clusters to co-occur in the 120 or so validation repertoires was identified by a subsequent analysis. Despite most TCR sequences being rare, some public TCRs occurred in many donors. Testing in vitro showed a few CMV-associated chains specific for CMV antigens.

The protocol was immunoSEQ multiplex PCR, while the TCRdb copy is restricted to in-frame clones and leaves out a portion. There are some 110,000 clones in the sample; about 91% occur only once, and around 2% lies in the top ten. The chain is built from TRBV29-1 and TRBJ2-3, with TRBD1 matching over 8 bases. Sample: PBMCs. This TCR came from a man between 18 and 35 years old in good health and CMV-seronegative. The CDR3 DNA sequence: TGCAGCGTTGCGGGACAGGTGTGGTGGGCCACAGATACGCAGTATTTT. This codes for CSVAGQVWWATDTQYF.